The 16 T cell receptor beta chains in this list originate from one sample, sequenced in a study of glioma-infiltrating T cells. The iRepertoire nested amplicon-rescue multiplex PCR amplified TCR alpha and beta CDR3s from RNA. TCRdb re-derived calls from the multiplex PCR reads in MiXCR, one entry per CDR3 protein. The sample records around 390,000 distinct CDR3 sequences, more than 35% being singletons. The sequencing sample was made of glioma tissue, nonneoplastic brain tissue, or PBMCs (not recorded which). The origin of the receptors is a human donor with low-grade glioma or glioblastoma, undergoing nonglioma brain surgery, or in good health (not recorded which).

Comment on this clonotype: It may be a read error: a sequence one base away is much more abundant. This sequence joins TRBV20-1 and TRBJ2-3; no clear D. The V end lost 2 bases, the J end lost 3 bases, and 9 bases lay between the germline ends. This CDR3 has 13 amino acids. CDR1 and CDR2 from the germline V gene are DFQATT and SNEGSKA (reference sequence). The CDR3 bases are TGCAGTGCTAGAAAATCGAGTACAGATACGCAGTATTTT. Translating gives CSARKSSTDTQYF.

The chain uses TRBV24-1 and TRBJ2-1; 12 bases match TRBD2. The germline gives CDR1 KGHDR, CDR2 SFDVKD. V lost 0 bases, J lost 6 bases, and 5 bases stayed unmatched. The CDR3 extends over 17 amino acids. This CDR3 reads CATSDLQLAGGGNEQFF. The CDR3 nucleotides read TGTGCCACCAGTGATTTGCAACTAGCGGGAGGAGGCAATGAGCAGTTCTTC.

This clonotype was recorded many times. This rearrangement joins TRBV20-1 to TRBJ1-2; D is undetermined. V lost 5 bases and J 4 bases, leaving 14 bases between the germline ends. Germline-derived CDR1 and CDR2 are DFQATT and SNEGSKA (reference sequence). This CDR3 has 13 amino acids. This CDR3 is CSASIGVIYGYTF. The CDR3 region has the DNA TGCAGTGCTTCCATTGGGGTAATCTATGGCTACACCTTC.

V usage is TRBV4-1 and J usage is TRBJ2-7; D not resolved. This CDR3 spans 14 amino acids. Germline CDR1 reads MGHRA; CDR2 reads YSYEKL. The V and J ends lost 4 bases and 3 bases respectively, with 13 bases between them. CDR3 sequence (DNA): TGCGCCAGCAGCCTTACCCTCGGAGTCTACGAGCAGTACTTC. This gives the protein CASSLTLGVYEQYF.

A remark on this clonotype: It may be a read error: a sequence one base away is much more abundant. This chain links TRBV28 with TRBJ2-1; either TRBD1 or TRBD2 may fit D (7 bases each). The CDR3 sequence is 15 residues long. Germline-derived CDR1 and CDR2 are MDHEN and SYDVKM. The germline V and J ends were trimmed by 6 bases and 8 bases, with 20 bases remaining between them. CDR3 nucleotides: TGTGCCAGCAGCCCCGGAGGGGGAGGGGGCGATGAGCAGTTCTTC. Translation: CASSPGGGGGDEQFF.

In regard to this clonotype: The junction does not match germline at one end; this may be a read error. The DNA of the CDR3 is TGTGCCAACTCACCCAGGGACGGCGGTTCCTACGAGCAGTACTTC. As protein: CANSPRDGGSYEQYF. The J gene is TRBJ2-7, the V gene TRBV18, with D tentatively TRBD1 or TRBD2 (5 bases each). This CDR3 has 15 amino acids. Per germline, CDR1 KGHSH and CDR2 LQKENI.

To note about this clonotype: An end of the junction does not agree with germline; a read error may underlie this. CDR3 residues: CTSSYEVAATNEKLFF. CDR3 DNA: TGTACCAGCAGTTACGAGGTCGCCGCAACTAATGAAAAACTGTTTTTT. The chain has TRBV6-6 and TRBJ1-4; the D is unclear. The length of the CDR3 is 16 residues. Per the germline V gene, CDR1 is MNHNY and CDR2 is SVGAGI (reference sequence).

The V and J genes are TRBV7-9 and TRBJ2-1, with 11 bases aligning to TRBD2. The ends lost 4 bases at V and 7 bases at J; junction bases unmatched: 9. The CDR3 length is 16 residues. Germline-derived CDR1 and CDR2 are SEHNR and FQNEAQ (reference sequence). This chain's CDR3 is CASSSQLAGVRNEQFF. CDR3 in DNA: TGTGCCAGCAGCTCCCAACTAGCGGGAGTTCGAAATGAGCAGTTCTTC.

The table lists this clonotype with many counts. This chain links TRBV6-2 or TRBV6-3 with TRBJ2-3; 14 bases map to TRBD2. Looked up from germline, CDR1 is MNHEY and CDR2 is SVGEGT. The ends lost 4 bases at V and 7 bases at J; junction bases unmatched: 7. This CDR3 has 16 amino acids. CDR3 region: CASSWTSGRPGYTQYF. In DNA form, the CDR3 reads TGTGCCAGCAGTTGGACTAGCGGGAGGCCGGGATATACGCAGTATTTT.

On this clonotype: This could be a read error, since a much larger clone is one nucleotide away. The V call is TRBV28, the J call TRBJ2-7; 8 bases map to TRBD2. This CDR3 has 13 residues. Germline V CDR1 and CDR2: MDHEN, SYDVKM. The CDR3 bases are TGTGCCAGCATTTTAAATCGCGGGAGGGAGCAGTACTTC. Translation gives CASILNRGREQYF. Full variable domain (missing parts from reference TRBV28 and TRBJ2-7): DVKVTQSSRYLVKRTGEKVFLECVQDMDHENMFWYRQDPGLGLRLIYFSYDVKMKEKGDIPEGYSVSREKKERFSLILESASTNQTSMYLCASILNRGREQYFGPGTRLTVT.

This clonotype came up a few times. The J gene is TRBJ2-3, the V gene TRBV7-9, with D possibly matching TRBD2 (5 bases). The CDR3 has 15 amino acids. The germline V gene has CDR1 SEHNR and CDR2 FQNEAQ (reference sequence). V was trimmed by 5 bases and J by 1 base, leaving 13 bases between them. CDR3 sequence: CASSPKGVRTDTQYF. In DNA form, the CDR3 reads TGTGCCAGCAGCCCTAAGGGAGTCCGCACAGATACGCAGTATTTT.

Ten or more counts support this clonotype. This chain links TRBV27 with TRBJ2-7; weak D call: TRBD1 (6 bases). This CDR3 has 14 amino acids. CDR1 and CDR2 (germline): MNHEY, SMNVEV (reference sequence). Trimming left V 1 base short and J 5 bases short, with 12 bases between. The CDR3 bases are TGTGCCAGCAGTTTATTGGGGGCCGAGGACGAGCAGTACTTC. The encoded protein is CASSLLGAEDEQYF.

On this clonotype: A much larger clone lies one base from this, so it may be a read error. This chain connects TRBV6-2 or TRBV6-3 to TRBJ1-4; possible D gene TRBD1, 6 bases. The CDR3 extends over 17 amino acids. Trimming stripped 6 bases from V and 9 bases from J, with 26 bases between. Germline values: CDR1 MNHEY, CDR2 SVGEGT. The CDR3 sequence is CASRSRTVKTQGQKLFF. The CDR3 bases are TGTGCCAGCAGATCGCGGACAGTCAAAACTCAGGGTCAAAAACTGTTTTTT.

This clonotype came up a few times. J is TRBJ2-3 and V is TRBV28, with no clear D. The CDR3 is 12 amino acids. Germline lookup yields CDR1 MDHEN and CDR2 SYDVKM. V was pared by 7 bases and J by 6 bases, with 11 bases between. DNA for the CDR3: TGTGCCAGCAAGCTTTCCTCGGATACGCAGTATTTT. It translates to CASKLSSDTQYF.

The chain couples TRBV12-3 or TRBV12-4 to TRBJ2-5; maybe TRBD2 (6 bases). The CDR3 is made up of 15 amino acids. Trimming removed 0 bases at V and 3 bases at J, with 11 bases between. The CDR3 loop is CASSLARLVEETQYF. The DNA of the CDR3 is TGTGCCAGCAGTTTAGCCAGACTAGTTGAAGAGACCCAGTACTTC.

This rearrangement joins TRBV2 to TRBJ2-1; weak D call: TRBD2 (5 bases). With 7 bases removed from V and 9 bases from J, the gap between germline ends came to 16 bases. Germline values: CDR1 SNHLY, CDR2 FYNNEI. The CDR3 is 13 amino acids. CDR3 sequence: CASNPEAVGEQFF. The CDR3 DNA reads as TGTGCCAGCAACCCGGAGGCAGTCGGTGAGCAGTTCTTC.